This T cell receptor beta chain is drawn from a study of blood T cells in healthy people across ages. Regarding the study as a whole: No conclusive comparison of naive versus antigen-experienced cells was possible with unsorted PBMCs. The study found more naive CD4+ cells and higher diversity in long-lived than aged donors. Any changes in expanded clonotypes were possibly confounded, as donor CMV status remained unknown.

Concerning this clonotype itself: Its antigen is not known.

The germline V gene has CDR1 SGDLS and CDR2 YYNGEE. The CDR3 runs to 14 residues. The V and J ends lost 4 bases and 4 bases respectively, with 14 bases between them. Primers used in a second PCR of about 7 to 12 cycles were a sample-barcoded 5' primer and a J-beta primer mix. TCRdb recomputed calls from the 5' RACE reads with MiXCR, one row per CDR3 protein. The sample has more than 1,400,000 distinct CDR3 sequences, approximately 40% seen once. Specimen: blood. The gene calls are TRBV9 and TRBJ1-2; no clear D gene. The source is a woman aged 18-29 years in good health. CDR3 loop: CASSPPGLVYGYTF. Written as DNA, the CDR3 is TGTGCCAGCAGCCCGCCGGGCCTAGTCTATGGCTACACCTTC.